What follows are 24 T cell receptor beta chains derived from one specimen sequenced in a study of blood T cell repertoires in COVID-19. Clones were read by immunoSEQ multiplex PCR, and TCRdb kept only the in-frame ones, dropping some. The data hold 60,000 to 75,000 clones, with 70% to 90% observed a single time. Material for sequencing was peripheral blood. Receptors were obtained from a man aged 55 to 70 with acute or convalescent COVID-19.

This clone was found once. The rearrangement uses TRBV3-1 (or the pseudogene TRBV3-2) and TRBJ1-2; 11 nucleotides align to TRBD1. After removal of 5 bases from V and 8 bases from J, the junction contained 7 bases not matched to a gene. This CDR3 is 14 amino acids long. CDR1 LGHDT and CDR2 YNNKEL come from the germline V gene (reference sequence). The CDR3 sequence: CASSYGQGAGGYTF. Here the CDR3 DNA reads TGTGCCAGCAGCTACGGACAGGGGGCTGGGGGCTACACCTTC.

V gene TRBV6-5 combines with J gene TRBJ1-5; no clear D gene. V was pared by 4 bases and J by 3 bases, with 10 bases between. This CDR3 comprises 14 residues. Germline CDR1 and CDR2: MNHEY and SVGAGI. CDR3 protein: CASSSGWNNQPQHF. Here the CDR3 DNA reads TGTGCCAGCAGTTCGGGGTGGAACAATCAGCCCCAGCATTTT.

Concerning this clone: Mismatch with germline at one junction end may stem from a read error. The genes are TRBV5-1 and TRBJ2-7; TRBD2 agrees at 9 bases. The CDR3 runs to 13 residues. From germline, CDR1 is SGHRS and CDR2 YFSETQ. The CDR3 sequence is CASTGAGSGGIVF. The CDR3, as DNA: TGCGCCAGCACCGGAGCGGGCAGCGGGGGGATCGTCTTC.

The chain recombines TRBV6-2 or TRBV6-3 with TRBJ1-5; 7 bases line up with TRBD1. CDR3 length equals 18 residues. Unmatched junction bases numbered 19, after V lost 5 bases and J lost 6 bases. CDR1 is MNHEY and CDR2 is SVGEGT in the germline V gene. This CDR3 is CASSIPTGTAVRTQPQHF. Here the CDR3 DNA reads TGTGCCAGCAGTATACCGACCGGGACAGCCGTCCGAACTCAGCCCCAGCATTTT.

This chain uses TRBV28 with TRBJ1-1; D is undetermined. Germline lookup yields CDR1 MDHEN and CDR2 SYDVKM. The CDR3 sequence is 16 residues long. Trimming took 4 bases from V and 1 from J, leaving 16 bases between them. CDR3 nucleotides: TGTGCCAGCAGTTCCTACCAGCCACGGGGGAACACTGAAGCTTTCTTT. Amino acid sequence: CASSSYQPRGNTEAFF.

This chain joins TRBV5-4 and TRBJ2-5; perhaps TRBD2 as D (5 bases). This CDR3 is built from 16 residues. The V gene lost 7 bases and the J gene lost 1 base, with 20 bases spanning the gap. The germline CDR1 and CDR2 sequences are SGHNT and YYREEE (reference sequence). This CDR3 reads CASRRLAVAGQETQYF. The CDR3 DNA follows: TGTGCCAGCCGGCGTCTAGCAGTTGCCGGCCAAGAGACCCAGTACTTC.

The chain employs TRBV12-3 or TRBV12-4 and TRBJ2-1; a weak D match, TRBD2 (6 bases). The CDR3 has 13 amino acids. Between the trimmed V and J ends, which lost 5 bases and 6 bases, there was a span of 11 bases. The DNA of the CDR3 is TGTGCCAGCAGTCCCTCGGGGGTCAATGAGCAGTTCTTC. This codes for CASSPSGVNEQFF.

The V and J genes are TRBV7-2 and TRBJ2-3; D possibly corresponds to TRBD1 (7 bases). Germline V CDR1 and CDR2: SGHTA, FQGNSA. V was shortened by 9 bases and J by 4 bases, with 20 bases between the two germline ends. The CDR3 runs to 15 residues. In DNA, the CDR3 is TGTGCCAGTAACCCCCAAACAGGGGAGGCAGATACGCAGTATTTT. Translating it yields CASNPQTGEADTQYF.

V gene TRBV7-9 combines with J gene TRBJ1-2, with TRBD1 matching over 8 bases. Germline V CDR1 and CDR2: SEHNR, FQNEAQ (reference sequence). V gave up 5 bases and J gave up 4 bases; unmatched junction bases: 9. The CDR3 has 15 residues. CDR3 coding DNA: TGTGCCAGCAGCCCCATTAATCAGGGGGCCTATGGCTACACCTTC. Protein: CASSPINQGAYGYTF.

V usage is TRBV12-3 or TRBV12-4 and J usage is TRBJ2-7; D unclear. V dropped 3 bases and J dropped 4 bases, with 7 bases sitting between them. The CDR3 is made up of 12 amino acids. The CDR3 DNA sequence: TGTGCCAGCAGTTTTTCCGGGTACGAGCAGTACTTC. Residues: CASSFSGYEQYF.

The chain carries TRBV5-4 and TRBJ1-1, with 9 bases matching TRBD1. Germline assignment: CDR1 SGHNT and CDR2 YYREEE (reference sequence). V shed 5 bases, J shed 2 bases, and the junction held 7 bases outside the gene matches. The CDR3 is made up of 15 amino acids. For the CDR3, the DNA is TGTGCCAGCAGAGGTTTGGGACAGGGTAACACTGAAGCTTTCTTT. This codes for CASRGLGQGNTEAFF.

J is TRBJ2-7 and V is TRBV30; no firm D call. The ends were cut back, 2 bases at V and 4 bases at J, with 9 bases in the middle. Per the germline V gene, CDR1 is GTSNPN and CDR2 is SVGIG (reference sequence). The CDR3 consists of 12 residues. CDR3 sequence (DNA): TGTGCCTGGAGTTACAGCAGATACGAGCAGTACTTC. Its protein product is CAWSYSRYEQYF.

This sequence joins TRBV5-1 and TRBJ1-1; 7 bases agree with TRBD1. Germline CDR1 and CDR2: SGHRS and YFSETQ. V dropped 0 bases and J dropped 6; count of bases not matched to a gene: 8. This CDR3 contains 15 residues. The CDR3 nucleotides are TGCGCCAGCAGCTTGGAGGGGGCGGCTATCTCTGAAGCTTTCTTT. It codes for CASSLEGAAISEAFF. The whole variable domain, filled in from reference TRBV5-1 and TRBJ1-1, reads KAGVTQTPRYLIKTRGQQVTLSCSPISGHRSVSWYQQTPGQGLQFLFEYFSETQRNKGNFPGRFSGRQFSNSRSEMNVSTLELGDSALYLCASSLEGAAISEAFFGQGTRLTVV.

The rearrangement joins TRBV29-1 to TRBJ1-1, with D possibly matching TRBD1 (5 bases). V was shortened by 2 bases and J by 4 bases, with 11 bases between the two germline ends. CDR1 is SQVTM and CDR2 is ANQGSEA in the germline V gene. The CDR3 is 13 residues long. CDR3 bases: TGCAGCGTTGAATCACAGGTCAGCACTGAAGCTTTCTTT. This codes for CSVESQVSTEAFF.

V usage is TRBV19 and J usage is TRBJ2-3; TRBD2 might be the D (7 bases). V lost 0 bases and J lost 4, with 14 bases in between. Germline CDR1 is LNHDA and CDR2 is SQIVND (reference sequence). CDR3 length equals 16 residues. Written as DNA, the CDR3 is TGTGCCAGTAGTATAGAGGGGGGGCGTTATGCAGATACGCAGTATTTT. It specifies CASSIEGGRYADTQYF.

The rearrangement links TRBV6-5 to TRBJ2-1, with 10 nucleotides matching TRBD1. The V segment lost 2 bases and the J segment 9 bases; nucleotides outside the gene matches: 7. CDR1 MNHEY and CDR2 SVGAGI come from the germline V gene. The CDR3 loop spans 15 amino acids. CDR3 sequence reads: CASSYGTGENGEQFF. Written as DNA, the CDR3 is TGTGCCAGCAGTTACGGGACAGGGGAAAATGGTGAGCAGTTCTTC.

This chain uses TRBV14 with TRBJ2-1; D perhaps matches TRBD2 (6 bases). The CDR3 is 15 residues long. The ends were cut back, 1 base at V and 3 bases at J, with 10 bases in the middle. CDR1 and CDR2 from the germline V gene are SGHDN and FVKESK. CDR3 bases: TGTGCCAGCAGCCAAGTCGGAGGGAACTACAATGAGCAGTTCTTC. Its protein is CASSQVGGNYNEQFF.

This clone was picked up a small number of times. This rearrangement joins TRBV6-5 to TRBJ1-2; 11 nucleotides line up with TRBD1. The V gene end was trimmed by 5 bases and the J gene end by 3 bases; junction bases not matched to a gene: 2. The CDR3 runs to 14 residues. The germline CDR1 and CDR2 sequences are MNHEY and SVGAGI. CDR3 sequence reads: CASSRDRGDYGYTF. DNA for the CDR3: TGTGCCAGCAGTAGGGACAGGGGGGACTATGGCTACACCTTC.

This clone appeared a few times. This chain links TRBV29-1 with TRBJ1-2; 9 bases agree with TRBD1. The CDR3 sequence is 11 residues long. Germline CDR1 and CDR2: SQVTM and ANQGSEA. J lost 8 bases, V lost 6 bases, and 4 bases had no gene match. CDR3 protein: CSVDRGEGYTF. As DNA, the CDR3 is TGCAGCGTGGACAGGGGTGAGGGCTACACCTTC.

The V and J genes are TRBV18 and TRBJ1-2; D is uncertain. V was clipped by 2 bases and J by 5 bases, with 15 bases between them. The CDR3 consists of 15 residues. Germline CDR1 and CDR2: KGHSH and LQKENI. This CDR3 is CASSPTDSLGYGYTF. Written as DNA, the CDR3 is TGTGCCAGCTCACCAACCGATTCCCTCGGGTATGGCTACACCTTC.

V usage is TRBV7-2 and J usage is TRBJ2-7, with TRBD1 identical over 8 bases. The CDR3 is 16 residues long. Losses at the gene ends were 1 base for V and 3 bases for J; bases not matched to a gene: 8. The germline gives CDR1 SGHTA, CDR2 FQGNSA. CDR3 DNA sequence: TGTGCCAGCAGCTTAGTACGGCAGGGGGCCTTCTACGAGCAGTACTTC. Translated, it gives CASSLVRQGAFYEQYF. Complete variable domain (other parts from reference TRBV7-2 and TRBJ2-7): GAGVSQSPSNKVTEKGKDVELRCDPISGHTALYWYRQSLGQGLEFLIYFQGNSAPDKSGLPSDRFSAERTGGSVSTLTIQRTQQEDSAVYLCASSLVRQGAFYEQYFGPGTRLTVT.

The CDR3 coding sequence is TGTGCCAGCAGCTTAGATTCGTTCGACACCGGGGAGCTGTTTTTT. Translation: CASSLDSFDTGELFF. V usage is TRBV7-2 and J usage is TRBJ2-2; the D is unclear. Per the germline V gene, CDR1 is SGHTA and CDR2 is FQGNSA. Trimming stripped 1 base from V and 3 bases from J, with 9 bases between. CDR3 length: 15 residues.

The chain combines TRBV6-5 with TRBJ1-2; 7 nucleotides match TRBD1. The CDR3 totals 12 residues. The V gene's germline CDR1 is MNHEY and CDR2 SVGAGI. The ends lost 5 bases at V and 7 bases at J; junction bases unmatched: 4. CDR3 DNA: TGTGCCAGCAGTAGTTACAGGGGTGGCTACACCTTC. It specifies CASSSYRGGYTF.

The chain is built from TRBV5-4 and TRBJ1-6; TRBD1 aligns across 9 bases. Germline trimming cut 2 bases from V and 10 bases from J; bases unmatched to any gene: 4. This CDR3 spans 14 amino acids. Germline assignment: CDR1 SGHNT and CDR2 YYREEE (reference sequence). The chain's CDR3 is CASSLNRGLSPLHF. In DNA form, the CDR3 reads TGTGCCAGCAGCTTAAACAGGGGGCTCTCACCCCTCCACTTT.